Listed below are T cell receptor beta chains from one sample, sequenced in a study of neurological immune-mediated disorders. TCRdb re-analysed the 5' RACE reads in MiXCR, keeping a single row per CDR3 protein. The sample yields 30,000 to 45,000 distinct CDR3 sequences, about 9.9% seen once. The sequenced material came from CD4+ T cells from blood. Source of these receptors: a woman aged 30 to 39 with HTLV-1-associated myelopathy (HAM/TSP). Each CDR3 is given with its conserved first and last residue. The D gene is left open where the match is weak. Clone size is not always given. Where it is, it says once, few, many or a class for expanded clones.

>NA|TRBJ2-7|TRBV5-1|many
TGCGCCAGCAGCTTGGGATCCGGGCTCAAATCCTACGAGCAGTACTTC
CASSLGSGLKSYEQYF
>NA|TRBJ2-7|TRBV5-1|many
TGCGCCAGCAGTAAGGACGCCTTGTCCTACGAGCAGTACTTC
CASSKDALSYEQYF
>NA|TRBJ1-5|TRBV20-1|many
TGCAGTGCCTCCCTACTTTCCACTCCCCGGATCAATCAGCCCCAGCATTTT
CSASLLSTPRINQPQHF
>NA|TRBJ1-1|TRBV7-9|many
TGTGCCAGCAGCTTAGCCTCCCTGGATGTCACTGAAGCTTTCTTT
CASSLASLDVTEAFF
>NA|TRBJ2-5|TRBV12-3/TRBV12-4|many
TGTGCCAGCACCCCGGGTCATCTCGAGACCCAGTACTTC
CASTPGHLETQYF
>NA|TRBJ2-5|TRBV9|medium-sized
TGTGCCAGCAGCGAACAGGGAGAGTTTAGAGAGACCCAGTACTTC
CASSEQGEFRETQYF
>NA|TRBJ1-2|TRBV12-3/TRBV12-4|many
TGTGCCAGCAGTTTAGCAGGGAAACTCTATGGCTACACCTTC
CASSLAGKLYGYTF
>NA|TRBJ1-1|TRBV5-6|many
TGTGCCAGCAGATACACAGGCGGTGACACTGAAGCTTTCTTT
CASRYTGGDTEAFF
>NA|TRBJ1-2|TRBV3-1|many
TGTGCCAGCAGCCAAGATGAGGGACACTATGGCTACACCTTC
CASSQDEGHYGYTF
>TRBD1|TRBJ2-1|TRBV20-1|NA
TGCAGTGCTCCAGGACAGGGGAGCTCCTACAATGAGCAGTTCTTC
CSAPGQGSSYNEQFF
>NA|TRBJ1-3|TRBV3-1|many
TGTGCCAGCAGCCGTCGGACAGCTCGATACTCTGGAAACACCATATATTTT
CASSRRTARYSGNTIYF
>NA|TRBJ2-7|TRBV5-5|many
TGTGCCAGCAGTCTAGACGCCTCCTACGAGCAGTACTTC
CASSLDASYEQYF
>TRBD1|TRBJ2-1|TRBV7-6|many
TGTGCCAGCAGCTTAGAACAGGGGCCCTACAATGAGCAGTTCTTC
CASSLEQGPYNEQFF
>TRBD1|TRBJ1-2|TRBV5-1|many
TGCGCCAGCACCCAAAACCCCGGACAGGGAACTAACTATGGCTACACCTTC
CASTQNPGQGTNYGYTF
>NA|TRBJ2-7|TRBV20-1|many
TGCAGTGCTAGAGGTGGCAGGGCCTACGAGCAGTACTTC
CSARGGRAYEQYF
>TRBD2|TRBJ2-5|TRBV5-1|many
TGCGCCAGCAGCCGTACTAGCGCGGGGCGAGAGACCCAGTACTTC
CASSRTSAGRETQYF
>NA|TRBJ2-3|TRBV2|many
TGTGCCAGCAACCTAGGGAGCCAGGGAAATACGCAGTATTTT
CASNLGSQGNTQYF
>TRBD1|TRBJ1-1|TRBV5-1|many
TGCGCCAGCAGCTTGGGAGGGGGCCGAAGTAATGTGGCTGAAGCTTTCTTT
CASSLGGGRSNVAEAFF
>NA|TRBJ2-2|TRBV15|many
TGTGCCACCAGCAGAGCCACCGGGGAGCTGTTTTTT
CATSRATGELFF
>TRBD1|TRBJ2-7|TRBV20-1|many
TGCAGTGCTATGGACCTTGACAGGGATGCCGAGCAGTACTTC
CSAMDLDRDAEQYF
>TRBD1|TRBJ1-5|TRBV20-1|many
TGCAGTGCTAGTCGCGGGACAGGGGGCCTAGGGAGCAATCAGCCCCAGCATTTT
CSASRGTGGLGSNQPQHF
>TRBD1|TRBJ1-5|TRBV20-1|many
TGCAGTGCTCTGGGACAGGGGGCTGTTAGCAATCAGCCCCAGCATTTT
CSALGQGAVSNQPQHF